These 16 T cell receptor beta chains originate from one sample sequenced in a study of radiation and T cells in renal cell carcinoma. Time point here: blood 4 weeks post-SBRT, at nephrectomy. Regarding treatment: 15 Gy SBRT to primary tumor, nephrectomy 4 weeks later. Profiling relied on immunoSEQ multiplex PCR, and the TCRdb table lists in-frame clones only, not all of them. The sample has tens of thousands of clones; around four fifths are singletons. The source was blood, collected from a patient whose treatment included radiotherapy and nephrectomy. Receptors were obtained from a man over 45 with renal cell carcinoma.

The CDR3 bases are TGTGCCAGCAGCCAAGATCTACGAGGGACGGAGCAGTACTTC. This encodes CASSQDLRGTEQYF. The chain recombines TRBV14 with TRBJ2-7, with D possibly being TRBD1 or TRBD2 (5 bases each). Germline CDR1 SGHDN, CDR2 FVKESK. V was trimmed by 0 bases and J by 7 bases, leaving 13 bases between them. CDR3 length equals 14 residues.

DNA of the CDR3: TGCGCCAGCAGCTTGGCCCCCAATCAGCCCCAGCATTTT. Its protein product is CASSLAPNQPQHF. This rearrangement joins TRBV5-1 to TRBJ1-5; no clear D gene. Germline V lookup: CDR1 SGHRS, CDR2 YFSETQ. The CDR3 sequence is 13 residues long. Trimming took 0 bases from V and 3 from J, leaving 4 bases between them.

This clone came up once. This chain links TRBV5-6 with TRBJ1-1; no firm D call. This CDR3 contains 13 residues. Germline V gives CDR1 SGHDT, CDR2 YYEEEE. Trimming shortened V by 3 bases and J by 6 bases, and 12 bases separated the two germline ends. Here the CDR3 DNA reads TGTGCCAGCAGCTCTCAGATGGCGGCTGAAGCTTTCTTT. This encodes CASSSQMAAEAFF. Using reference TRBV5-6 and TRBJ1-1 for the parts outside the CDR3, the full variable domain is DAGVTQSPTHLIKTRGQQVTLRCSPKSGHDTVSWYQQALGQGPQFIFQYYEEEERQRGNFPDRFSGHQFPNYSSELNVNALLLGDSALYLCASSSQMAAEAFFGQGTRLTVV.

The chain carries TRBV7-9 and TRBJ1-2; no firm D call. The CDR3 is 11 amino acids. Per germline, CDR1 SEHNR and CDR2 FQNEAQ (reference sequence). V lost 6 bases to trimming and J lost 6 bases, with 8 bases between them. The CDR3, as DNA: TGTGCCAGCAGTACCCGTGATGGCTACACCTTC. This translates into CASSTRDGYTF.

This chain connects TRBV2 to TRBJ1-3; possible D gene TRBD1, 6 bases. CDR1 SNHLY and CDR2 FYNNEI come from the germline V gene. Trimming cost V 3 bases and J 5 bases, with 17 bases left between them. The CDR3 is 16 residues long. CDR3 sequence: CASSDQNRVGRNTIYF. CDR3 in DNA: TGTGCCAGCAGTGATCAAAACAGGGTGGGGAGAAACACCATATATTTT.

This clone has a handful of counts. The J gene is TRBJ1-5, the V gene TRBV30; D gene unclear. Deletions cut 1 base from V and 7 bases from J, with 14 bases between. The CDR3 has 14 residues. Germline loops: CDR1 GTSNPN, CDR2 SVGIG (reference sequence). The CDR3 here is CAWSGVEGGQPQHF. CDR3 sequence (DNA): TGTGCCTGGAGTGGGGTGGAGGGCGGGCAGCCCCAGCATTTT.

The chain combines TRBV4-1 with TRBJ2-7; D not certain. Germline values: CDR1 MGHRA, CDR2 YSYEKL. Trimming took off 0 bases at V and 1 base at J, with 10 bases between the two ends. This CDR3 is built from 15 residues. CDR3 sequence (DNA): TGCGCCAGCAGCCAAGATCGTACCGCTTCCTACGAGCAGTACTTC. Translation gives CASSQDRTASYEQYF.

The gene calls are TRBV2 and TRBJ2-7; 11 bases fit TRBD1. Germline V gene lookup returns CDR1 SNHLY and CDR2 FYNNEI. V was clipped by 7 bases and J by 4 bases; unmatched bases: 15. This CDR3 has 17 amino acids. CDR3 region: CASMIPAGQGAYYEQYF. As DNA, the CDR3 is TGTGCCAGCATGATTCCAGCTGGACAGGGGGCCTATTACGAGCAGTACTTC. Supplemented by reference TRBV2 and TRBJ2-7, the full variable domain reads EPEVTQTPSHQVTQMGQEVILRCVPISNHLYFYWYRQILGQKVEFLVSFYNNEISEKSEIFDDQFSVERPDGSNFTLKIRSTKLEDSAMYFCASMIPAGQGAYYEQYFGPGTRLTVT.

The rearrangement joins TRBV18 to TRBJ2-3; 7 positions match TRBD1. From germline, CDR1 is KGHSH and CDR2 LQKENI. There are 14 residues in the CDR3. Trimming removed 3 bases from V and 5 bases from J; junction bases left unmatched: 5. The CDR3 reads CASSPGNRGDTQYF. CDR3 DNA: TGTGCCAGCTCACCTGGGAACAGGGGAGATACGCAGTATTTT.

The gene calls are TRBV13 and TRBJ2-2; D call uncertain. CDR1 is PRHDT, CDR2 FYEKMQ, per germline (reference sequence). V was clipped by 3 bases and J by 3 bases, with 14 bases between them. The CDR3 extends over 16 amino acids. The CDR3 reads CASSFSPGRDTGELFF. CDR3 coding DNA: TGTGCCAGCAGCTTCTCTCCGGGTAGGGACACCGGGGAGCTGTTTTTT.

The V gene is TRBV10-1, the J gene TRBJ2-7; 12 bases agree with TRBD2. Germline V gene data show CDR1 as WNHNN and CDR2 as SYGVQD (reference sequence). V gave up 3 bases and J gave up 0 bases; unmatched junction bases: 12. The CDR3 sequence is 19 residues long. The DNA for the CDR3 is TGCGCCAGCAGTGATACAGGACTAGCGGGAATAACGAGCTCCTACGAGCAGTACTTC. Protein sequence: CASSDTGLAGITSSYEQYF.

This chain uses TRBV4-1 with TRBJ2-7, with TRBD2 as a possible D gene (6 bases). Per the germline V gene, CDR1 is MGHRA and CDR2 is YSYEKL. The CDR3 is 15 residues long. Trimming left V 6 bases short and J 4 bases short, with 19 bases between. The CDR3 DNA reads as TGCGCCAGCAGTTCGCTAGCGCGCATAGATTACGAGCAGTACTTC. As protein: CASSSLARIDYEQYF.

V and J are TRBV27 and TRBJ1-3; 11 bases agree with TRBD1. Germline V gene sequence: CDR1 MNHEY, CDR2 SMNVEV (reference sequence). The V and J ends lost 0 bases and 4 bases, in that order; junction bases with no gene match: 8. The CDR3 totals 18 residues. DNA for the CDR3: TGTGCCAGCAGTTTATCGGAATTGGACAGGGGGCGCGGAAACACCATATATTTT. This gives the protein CASSLSELDRGRGNTIYF.

This chain joins TRBV7-9 and TRBJ1-4; 8 bases line up with TRBD1. The CDR3 length is 13 residues. V shed 5 bases, J shed 6 bases, and the junction held 2 bases outside the gene matches. Germline V gene sequence: CDR1 SEHNR, CDR2 FQNEAQ (reference sequence). The CDR3 sequence: CASSRGQDEKLFF. The CDR3, as DNA: TGTGCCAGCAGCCGGGGACAGGATGAAAAACTGTTTTTT.

The J gene is TRBJ2-3, the V gene TRBV6-1, with 9 bases identical to TRBD2. CDR1 is MNHNS and CDR2 is SASEGT in the germline V gene. The V gene end was trimmed by 6 bases and the J gene end by 2 bases; junction bases not matched to a gene: 6. The CDR3 covers 15 residues. CDR3 loop: CASSASGGYTDTQYF. Written as DNA, the CDR3 is TGTGCCAGCAGCGCCAGCGGGGGGTACACAGATACGCAGTATTTT.

The chain employs TRBV5-1 and TRBJ2-5, with 7 bases that match TRBD1. The CDR3 has 16 amino acids. CDR1 SGHRS and CDR2 YFSETQ come from the germline V gene. After removal of 0 bases from V and 2 bases from J, the junction contained 7 bases not matched to a gene. As DNA, the CDR3 is TGCGCCAGCAGCTTGGTGGCAGGGGGAGTTCAAGAGACCCAGTACTTC. It yields the protein CASSLVAGGVQETQYF.